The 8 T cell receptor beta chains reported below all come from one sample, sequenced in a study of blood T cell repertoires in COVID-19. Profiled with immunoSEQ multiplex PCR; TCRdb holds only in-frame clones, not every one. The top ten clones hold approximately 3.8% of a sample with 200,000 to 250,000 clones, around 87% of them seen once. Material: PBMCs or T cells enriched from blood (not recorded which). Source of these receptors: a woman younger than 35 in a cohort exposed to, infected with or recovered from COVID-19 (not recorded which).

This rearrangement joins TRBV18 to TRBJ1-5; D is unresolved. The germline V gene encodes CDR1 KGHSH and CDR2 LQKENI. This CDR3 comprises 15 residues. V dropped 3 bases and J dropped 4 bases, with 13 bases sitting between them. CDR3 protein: CASSPREGLNQPQHF. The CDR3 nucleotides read TGTGCCAGCTCACCCCGGGAGGGTCTGAATCAGCCCCAGCATTTT.

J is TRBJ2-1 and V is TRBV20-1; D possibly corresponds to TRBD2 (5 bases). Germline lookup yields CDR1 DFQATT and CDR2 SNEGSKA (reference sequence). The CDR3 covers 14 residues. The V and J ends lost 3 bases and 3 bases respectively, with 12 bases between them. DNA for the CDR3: TGCAGTGCTAGTAAAGCGGAGGTCTACAATGAGCAGTTCTTC. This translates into CSASKAEVYNEQFF.

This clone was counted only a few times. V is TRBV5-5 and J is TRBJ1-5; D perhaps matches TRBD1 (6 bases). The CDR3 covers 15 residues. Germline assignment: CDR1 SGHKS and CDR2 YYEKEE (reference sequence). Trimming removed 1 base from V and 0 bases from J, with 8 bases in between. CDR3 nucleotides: TGTGCCAGCAGCTTGACAGGGTATAGCAATCAGCCCCAGCATTTT. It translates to CASSLTGYSNQPQHF.

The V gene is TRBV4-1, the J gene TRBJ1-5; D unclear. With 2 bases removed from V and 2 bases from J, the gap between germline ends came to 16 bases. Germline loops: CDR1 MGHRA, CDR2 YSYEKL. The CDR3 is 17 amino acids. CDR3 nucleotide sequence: TGCGCCAGCAGCCAAACATCCGGAGGTCTGGGCAATCAGCCCCAGCATTTT. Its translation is CASSQTSGGLGNQPQHF.

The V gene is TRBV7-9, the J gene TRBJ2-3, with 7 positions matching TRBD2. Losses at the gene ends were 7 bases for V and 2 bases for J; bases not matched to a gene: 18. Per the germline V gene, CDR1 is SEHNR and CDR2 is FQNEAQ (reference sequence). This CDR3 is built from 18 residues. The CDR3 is CASTPGGSAWGDTDTQYF. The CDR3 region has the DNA TGTGCCAGCACCCCGGGGGGTTCCGCTTGGGGTGACACAGATACGCAGTATTTT.

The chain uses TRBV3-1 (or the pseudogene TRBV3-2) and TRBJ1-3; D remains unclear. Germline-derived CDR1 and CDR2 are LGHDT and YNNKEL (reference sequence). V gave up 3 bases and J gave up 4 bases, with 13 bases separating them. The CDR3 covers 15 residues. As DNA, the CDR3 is TGTGCCAGCAGCCACTCGGGAAAGGGAGGAAACACCATATATTTT. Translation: CASSHSGKGGNTIYF.

CDR3 nucleotide sequence: TGTGCCAGCAGCGTAGCAGGGTCCGGAAACACCATATATTTT. Translation gives CASSVAGSGNTIYF. The chain employs TRBV9 and TRBJ1-3, with a tentative D call TRBD1 (5 bases). The V gene lost 0 bases and the J gene lost 4 bases, with 8 bases spanning the gap. CDR3 length equals 14 residues. Per the germline V gene, CDR1 is SGDLS and CDR2 is YYNGEE.

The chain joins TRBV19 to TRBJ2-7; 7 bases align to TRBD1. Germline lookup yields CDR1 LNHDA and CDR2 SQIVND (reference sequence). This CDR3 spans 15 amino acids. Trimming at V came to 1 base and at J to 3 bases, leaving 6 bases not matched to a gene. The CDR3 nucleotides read TGTGCCAGTAGTATAGGGACTCAGGGGGTCTACGAGCAGTACTTC. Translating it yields CASSIGTQGVYEQYF.